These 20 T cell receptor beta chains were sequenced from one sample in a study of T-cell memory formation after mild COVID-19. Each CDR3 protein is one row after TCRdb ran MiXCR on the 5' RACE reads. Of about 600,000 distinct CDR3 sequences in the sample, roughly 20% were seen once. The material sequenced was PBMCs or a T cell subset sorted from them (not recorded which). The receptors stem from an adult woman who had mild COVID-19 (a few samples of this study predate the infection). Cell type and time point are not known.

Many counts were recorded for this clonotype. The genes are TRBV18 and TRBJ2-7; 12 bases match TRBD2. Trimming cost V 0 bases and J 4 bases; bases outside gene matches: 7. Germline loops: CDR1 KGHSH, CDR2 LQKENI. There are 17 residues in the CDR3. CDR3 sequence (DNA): TGTGCCAGCTCACCACCATTTACTAGCGGGGGGTTGTACGAGCAGTACTTC. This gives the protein CASSPPFTSGGLYEQYF.

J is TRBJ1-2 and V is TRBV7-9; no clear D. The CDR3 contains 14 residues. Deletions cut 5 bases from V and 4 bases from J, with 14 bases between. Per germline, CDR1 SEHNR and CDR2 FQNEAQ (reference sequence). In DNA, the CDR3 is TGTGCCAGCAGCCCTAACGACCAGCCCTATGGCTACACCTTC. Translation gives CASSPNDQPYGYTF. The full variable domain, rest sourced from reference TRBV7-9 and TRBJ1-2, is DTGVSQNPRHKITKRGQNVTFRCDPISEHNRLYWYRQTLGQGPEFLTYFQNEAQLEKSRLLSDRFSAERPKGSFSTLEIQRTEQGDSAMYLCASSPNDQPYGYTFGSGTRLTVV.

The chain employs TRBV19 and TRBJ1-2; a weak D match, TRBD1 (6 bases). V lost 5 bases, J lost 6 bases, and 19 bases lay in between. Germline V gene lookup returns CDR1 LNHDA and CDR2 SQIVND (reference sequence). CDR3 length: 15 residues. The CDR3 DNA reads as TGTGCCAGTAGTCTCTTCGGCAGGGGAGAGGATGGCTACACCTTC. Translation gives CASSLFGRGEDGYTF. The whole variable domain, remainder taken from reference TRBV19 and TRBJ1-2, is DGGITQSPKYLFRKEGQNVTLSCEQNLNHDAMYWYRQDPGQGLRLIYYSQIVNDFQKGDIAEGYSVSREKKESFPLTVTSAQKNPTAFYLCASSLFGRGEDGYTFGSGTRLTVV.

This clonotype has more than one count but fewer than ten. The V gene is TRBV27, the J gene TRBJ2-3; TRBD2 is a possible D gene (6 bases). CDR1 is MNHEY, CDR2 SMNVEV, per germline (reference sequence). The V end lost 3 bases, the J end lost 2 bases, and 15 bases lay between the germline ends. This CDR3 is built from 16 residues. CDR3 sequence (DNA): TGTGCCAGCAGTTTGGCCTCCGGGAGCTTCACAGATACGCAGTATTTT. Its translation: CASSLASGSFTDTQYF.

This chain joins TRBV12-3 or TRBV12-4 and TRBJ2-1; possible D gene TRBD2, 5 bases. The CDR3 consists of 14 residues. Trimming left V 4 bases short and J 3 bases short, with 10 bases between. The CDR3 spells CASSYPGIYNEQFF. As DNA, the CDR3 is TGTGCCAGCAGTTATCCCGGGATCTACAATGAGCAGTTCTTC.

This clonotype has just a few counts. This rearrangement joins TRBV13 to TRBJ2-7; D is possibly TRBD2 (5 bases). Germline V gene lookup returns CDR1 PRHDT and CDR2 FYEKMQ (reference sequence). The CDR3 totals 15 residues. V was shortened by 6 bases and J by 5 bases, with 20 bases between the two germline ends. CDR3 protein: CASSQAPRDGNEQYF. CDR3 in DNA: TGTGCCAGCAGTCAAGCCCCGAGGGATGGGAACGAGCAGTACTTC.

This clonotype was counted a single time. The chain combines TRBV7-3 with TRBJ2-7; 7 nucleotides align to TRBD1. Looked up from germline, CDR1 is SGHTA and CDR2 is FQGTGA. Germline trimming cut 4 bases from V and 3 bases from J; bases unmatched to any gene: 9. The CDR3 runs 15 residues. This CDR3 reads CASSSPGDSFYEQYF. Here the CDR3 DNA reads TGTGCCAGCAGCTCCCCCGGGGACAGTTTCTACGAGCAGTACTTC.

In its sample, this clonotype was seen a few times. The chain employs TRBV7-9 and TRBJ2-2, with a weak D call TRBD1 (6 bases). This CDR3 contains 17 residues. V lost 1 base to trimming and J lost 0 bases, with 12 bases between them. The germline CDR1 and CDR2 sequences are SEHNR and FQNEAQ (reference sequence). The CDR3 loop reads CASSLEVRTANTGELFF. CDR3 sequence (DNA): TGTGCCAGCAGCTTAGAAGTTCGGACAGCGAACACCGGGGAGCTGTTTTTT.

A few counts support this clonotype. CDR3 DNA sequence: TGTGCCAGCAGCCGAGGACAGGGCCGCCAAGAGACCCAGTACTTC. Protein sequence: CASSRGQGRQETQYF. The V gene is TRBV7-3, the J gene TRBJ2-5; 8 nucleotides match TRBD1. CDR1 and CDR2 (germline): SGHTA, FQGTGA. V gave up 5 bases and J gave up 1 base; unmatched junction bases: 6. The CDR3 is made up of 15 amino acids.

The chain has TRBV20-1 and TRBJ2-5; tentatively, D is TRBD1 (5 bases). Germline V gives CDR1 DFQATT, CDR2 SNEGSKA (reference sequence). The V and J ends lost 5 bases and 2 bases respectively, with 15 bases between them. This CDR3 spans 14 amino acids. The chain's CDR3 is CSASDTTIQETQYF. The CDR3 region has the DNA TGCAGTGCTTCGGACACCACCATTCAAGAGACCCAGTACTTC.

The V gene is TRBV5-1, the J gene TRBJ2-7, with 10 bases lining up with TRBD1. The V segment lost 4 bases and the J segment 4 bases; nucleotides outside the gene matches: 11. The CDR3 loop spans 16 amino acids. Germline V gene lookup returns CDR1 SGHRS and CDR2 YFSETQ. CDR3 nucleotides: TGCGCCAGCAGCCCCCCCTCGGGACAGGGGAATTACGAGCAGTACTTC. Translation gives CASSPPSGQGNYEQYF.

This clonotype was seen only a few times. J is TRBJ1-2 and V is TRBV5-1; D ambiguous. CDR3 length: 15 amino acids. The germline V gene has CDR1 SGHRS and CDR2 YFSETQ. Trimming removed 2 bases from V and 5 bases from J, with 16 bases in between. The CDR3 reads CASSFTPQERYGYTF. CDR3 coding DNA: TGCGCCAGCAGCTTTACCCCCCAGGAGAGATATGGCTACACCTTC.

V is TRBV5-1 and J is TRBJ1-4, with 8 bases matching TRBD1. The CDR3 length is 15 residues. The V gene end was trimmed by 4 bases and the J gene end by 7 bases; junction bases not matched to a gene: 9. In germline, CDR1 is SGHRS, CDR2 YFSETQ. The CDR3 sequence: CASSDWTGRSEKLFF. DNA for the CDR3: TGCGCCAGCAGCGACTGGACAGGGCGTAGTGAAAAACTGTTTTTT.

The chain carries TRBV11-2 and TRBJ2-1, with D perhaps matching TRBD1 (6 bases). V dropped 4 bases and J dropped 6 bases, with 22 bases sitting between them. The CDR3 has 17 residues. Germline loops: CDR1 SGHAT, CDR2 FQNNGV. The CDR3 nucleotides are TGTGCCAGCAGCTCAATACAGGGAGCTACTGTTGGCAATGAGCAGTTCTTC. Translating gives CASSSIQGATVGNEQFF.

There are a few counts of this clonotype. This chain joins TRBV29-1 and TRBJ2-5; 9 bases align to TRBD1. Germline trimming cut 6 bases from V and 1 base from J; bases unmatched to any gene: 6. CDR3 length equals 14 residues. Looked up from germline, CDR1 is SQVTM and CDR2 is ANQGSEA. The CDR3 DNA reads TGCAGCGTGGGACAGGGAACGACCCAAGAGACCCAGTACTTC. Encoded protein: CSVGQGTTQETQYF.

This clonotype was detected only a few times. CDR3 in amino acids: CASSSPRQMSPLHF. The DNA for the CDR3 is TGCGCCAGCAGCTCACCCAGGCAAATGTCACCCCTCCACTTT. V gene TRBV4-1 combines with J gene TRBJ1-6; D gene unclear. CDR3 size: 14 residues. The germline V gene encodes CDR1 MGHRA and CDR2 YSYEKL. Trimming took 5 bases from V and 10 from J, leaving 15 bases between them.

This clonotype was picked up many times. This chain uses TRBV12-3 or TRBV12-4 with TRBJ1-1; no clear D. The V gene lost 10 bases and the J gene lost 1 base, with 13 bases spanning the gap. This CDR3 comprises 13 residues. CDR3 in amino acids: CATSPTPNTEAFF. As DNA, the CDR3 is TGTGCCACCAGCCCAACCCCGAACACTGAAGCTTTCTTT.

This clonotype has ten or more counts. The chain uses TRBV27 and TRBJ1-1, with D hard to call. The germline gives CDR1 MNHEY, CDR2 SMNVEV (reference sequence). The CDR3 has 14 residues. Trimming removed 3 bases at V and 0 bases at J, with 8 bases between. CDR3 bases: TGTGCCAGCAGTTTGTCCAGCCTGAACACTGAAGCTTTCTTT. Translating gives CASSLSSLNTEAFF.

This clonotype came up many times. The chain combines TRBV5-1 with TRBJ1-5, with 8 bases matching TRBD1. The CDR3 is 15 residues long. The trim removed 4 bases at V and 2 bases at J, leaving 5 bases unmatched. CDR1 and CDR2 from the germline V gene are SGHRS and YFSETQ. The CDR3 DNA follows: TGCGCCAGCAGCCGGGGGACAGGTGGCAATCAGCCCCAGCATTTT. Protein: CASSRGTGGNQPQHF.

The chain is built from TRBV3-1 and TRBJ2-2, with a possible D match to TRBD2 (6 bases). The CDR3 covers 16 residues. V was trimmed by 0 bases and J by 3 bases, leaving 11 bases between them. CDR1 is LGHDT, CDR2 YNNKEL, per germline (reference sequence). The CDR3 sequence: CASSQDQLAHTGELFF. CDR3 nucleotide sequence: TGTGCCAGCAGCCAAGATCAACTAGCTCACACCGGGGAGCTGTTTTTT.